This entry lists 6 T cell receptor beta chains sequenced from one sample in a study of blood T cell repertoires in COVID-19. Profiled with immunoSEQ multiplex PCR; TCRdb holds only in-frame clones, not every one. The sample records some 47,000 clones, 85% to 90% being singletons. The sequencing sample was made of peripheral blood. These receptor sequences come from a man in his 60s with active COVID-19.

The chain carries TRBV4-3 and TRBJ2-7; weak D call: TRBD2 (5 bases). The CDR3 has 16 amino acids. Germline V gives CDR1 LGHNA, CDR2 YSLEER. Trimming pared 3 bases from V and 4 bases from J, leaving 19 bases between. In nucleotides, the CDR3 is TGCGCCAGCAGCCAGGAGGTCCTAGGATTCAGTTACGAGCAGTACTTC. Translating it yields CASSQEVLGFSYEQYF.

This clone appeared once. The CDR3 DNA sequence: TGTGCCAGCAGTGAAACGCGGACAGCGAATTCACCCCTCCACTTT. Residues: CASSETRTANSPLHF. The chain couples TRBV25-1 to TRBJ1-6; weak D call: TRBD1 (6 bases). Germline lookup yields CDR1 MGHDK and CDR2 SYGVNS. The CDR3 is made up of 15 amino acids. With 2 bases removed from V and 7 bases from J, the gap between germline ends came to 12 bases.

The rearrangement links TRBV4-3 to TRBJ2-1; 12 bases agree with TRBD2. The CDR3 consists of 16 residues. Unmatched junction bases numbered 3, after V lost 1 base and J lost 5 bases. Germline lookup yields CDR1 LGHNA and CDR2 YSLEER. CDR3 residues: CASSQGGTSGHNEQFF. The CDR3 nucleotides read TGCGCCAGCAGCCAAGGAGGGACTAGCGGGCACAATGAGCAGTTCTTC.

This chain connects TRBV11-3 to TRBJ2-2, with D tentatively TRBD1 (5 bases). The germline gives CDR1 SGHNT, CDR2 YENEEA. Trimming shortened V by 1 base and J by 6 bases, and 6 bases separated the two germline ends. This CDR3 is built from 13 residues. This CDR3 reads CASSLGRAGELFF. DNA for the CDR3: TGTGCCAGCAGCTTAGGCAGGGCCGGGGAGCTGTTTTTT.

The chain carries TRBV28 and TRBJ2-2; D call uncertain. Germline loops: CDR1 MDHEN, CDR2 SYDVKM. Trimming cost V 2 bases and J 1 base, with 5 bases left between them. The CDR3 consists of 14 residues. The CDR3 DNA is TGTGCCAGCAGTTTACGAGTGAACACCGGGGAGCTGTTTTTT. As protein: CASSLRVNTGELFF.

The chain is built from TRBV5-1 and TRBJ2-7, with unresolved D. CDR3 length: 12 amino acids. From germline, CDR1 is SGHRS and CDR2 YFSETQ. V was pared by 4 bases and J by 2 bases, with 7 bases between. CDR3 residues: CASSINTYEQYF. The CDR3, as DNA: TGCGCCAGCAGCATAAATACCTACGAGCAGTACTTC.